These 5 T cell receptor beta chains were sequenced from one sample in a study of glioma-infiltrating T cells. TCR alpha and beta CDR3 regions were amplified from RNA using iRepertoire nested multiplex PCR. One entry per CDR3 protein, called by TCRdb with MiXCR from the multiplex PCR reads. This sample carries approximately 400,000 distinct CDR3 sequences, around 38% of them seen once, and the ten largest clones take approximately 12%. Sequenced: glioma tissue, nonneoplastic brain tissue, or PBMCs (not recorded which). The receptors derive from a human donor with low-grade glioma or glioblastoma, undergoing nonglioma brain surgery, or in good health (not recorded which).

The chain joins TRBV6-1 to TRBJ2-2; D possibly matches TRBD1 or TRBD2 (5 bases each). CDR1 MNHNS and CDR2 SASEGT come from the germline V gene. The CDR3 contains 16 residues. V was trimmed by 7 bases and J by 1 base, leaving 16 bases between them. The CDR3 is CASTPRGRRNTGELFF. The CDR3 coding sequence is TGTGCCAGCACCCCACGGGGCAGGAGGAACACCGGGGAGCTGTTTTTT.

This clonotype was counted only a few times. This chain uses TRBV6-1 with TRBJ2-7; 8 nucleotides align to TRBD1. The CDR3 extends over 19 amino acids. CDR1 is MNHNS, CDR2 SASEGT, per germline. V lost 6 bases and J lost 10; bases outside the gene matches: 29. The CDR3 DNA follows: TGTGCCAGCAGCCCTCGAGGACAGGGAAGGAGGGCCACTCTAGTAAGACAGTACTTC. It specifies CASSPRGQGRRATLVRQYF.

This clonotype was detected once. Germline is not matched at one junction end, which may reflect a read error. The DNA for the CDR3 is TGCAGTGCTCACCGGGACAGGAATCTAACTAAATATGGCTACACCTTC. As protein: CSAHRDRNLTKYGYTF. The chain is built from TRBV29-1 and TRBJ1-2, with 8 bases fitting TRBD1. Germline-derived CDR1 and CDR2 are SQVTM and ANQGSEA. The CDR3 loop spans 16 amino acids.

The rearrangement joins TRBV19 to TRBJ2-1; the D call may be TRBD1 or TRBD2 (5 bases each). In germline, CDR1 is LNHDA, CDR2 SQIVND (reference sequence). Between the trimmed V and J ends, which lost 6 bases and 0 bases, there was a span of 18 bases. The CDR3 is made up of 17 amino acids. The CDR3 reads CASRKPGPSFSYNEQFF. The DNA for the CDR3 is TGTGCCAGTAGGAAGCCGGGACCTTCCTTCTCCTACAATGAGCAGTTCTTC. The entire variable domain, with the rest obtained from reference TRBV19 and TRBJ2-1, is as follows: DGGITQSPKYLFRKEGQNVTLSCEQNLNHDAMYWYRQDPGQGLRLIYYSQIVNDFQKGDIAEGYSVSREKKESFPLTVTSAQKNPTAFYLCASRKPGPSFSYNEQFFGPGTRLTVL.

In regard to this clonotype: The CDR3 end shows no conserved phenylalanine or tryptophan, and so a read error is likely. CDR3 amino acids: CASSFLAGGPYEQYL. The DNA of the CDR3 is TGTGCCAGCAGCTTCTTAGCGGGAGGGCCCTACGAGCAGTACCTC. This chain joins TRBV7-2 and TRBJ2-7; 11 bases align to TRBD2. Per the germline V gene, CDR1 is SGHTA and CDR2 is FQGNSA. The V and J ends lost 3 bases and 2 bases, in that order; junction bases with no gene match: 3. The CDR3 consists of 15 residues.